Each of the 8 T cell receptor beta chains below was sequenced from the same sample in a study of control samples from healthy donors and cancer patients. Here immunoSEQ multiplex PCR was the method, and the copy in TCRdb shows in-frame clones only, minus some. The sample consists of 95,000 to 150,000 clones, roughly 90% of them appearing once. The sample taken for sequencing was blood. Receptors were obtained from a young man in good health.

The rearrangement links TRBV10-3 to TRBJ2-5; TRBD2 agrees at 12 bases. The CDR3 is made up of 13 amino acids. V was clipped by 9 bases and J by 3 bases; unmatched bases: 2. The germline gives CDR1 ENHRY, CDR2 SYGVKD. Written as DNA, the CDR3 is TGTGCCATTCGACTAGCGGGAGAAGAGACCCAGTACTTC. This translates into CAIRLAGEETQYF.

This sequence joins TRBV30 and TRBJ1-4; TRBD1 matches 10 bases. CDR1 and CDR2 from the germline V gene are GTSNPN and SVGIG (reference sequence). The CDR3 is 14 amino acids. V lost 2 bases, J lost 8 bases, and 5 bases stayed unmatched. The DNA of the CDR3 is TGTGCCTGGAGTCGGGACAGGGGTCGCGAAAAACTGTTTTTT. Amino acid sequence: CAWSRDRGREKLFF.

This clone was recorded only once. This chain connects TRBV11-2 to TRBJ1-5; D is ambiguous. The germline V gene has CDR1 SGHAT and CDR2 FQNNGV. The CDR3 is made up of 15 amino acids. V lost 0 bases, J lost 4 bases, and 10 bases lay in between. The CDR3 loop reads CASSLDLGPNQPQHF. CDR3 bases: TGTGCCAGCAGCTTAGATTTGGGTCCGAATCAGCCCCAGCATTTT.

There are a few counts of this clone. This chain joins TRBV9 and TRBJ1-5, with 7 positions matching TRBD1. Per germline, CDR1 SGDLS and CDR2 YYNGEE. V shed 4 bases and J 6 bases; nucleotides not matched to a gene: 7. The CDR3 has 14 amino acids. For the CDR3, the DNA is TGTGCCAGCAGCCGACAGGGAGGGATTCAGCCCCAGCATTTT. As protein: CASSRQGGIQPQHF.

The V call is TRBV7-9, the J call TRBJ2-3; 7 bases map to TRBD2. V lost 6 bases and J lost 2; bases outside the gene matches: 14. From germline, CDR1 is SEHNR and CDR2 FQNEAQ (reference sequence). CDR3 length: 17 residues. The CDR3 coding sequence is TGTGCCAGCAGGATATTCGGGGGGAGCGGGGACACAGATACGCAGTATTTT. Its protein is CASRIFGGSGDTDTQYF.

This clone was observed a single time. The chain joins TRBV7-6 to TRBJ2-1; D unresolved. CDR1 and CDR2 from the germline V gene are SGHVS and FNYEAQ. V shed 1 base and J shed 7 bases, with 8 bases lying between them. This CDR3 is 13 amino acids long. The CDR3 nucleotides are TGTGCCAGCAGCTTAGTGGCCAGTAATGAGCAGTTCTTC. It is translated as CASSLVASNEQFF. Drawing the rest from reference TRBV7-6 and TRBJ2-1, the complete variable domain is GAGVSQSPRYKVTKRGQDVALRCDPISGHVSLYWYRQALGQGPEFLTYFNYEAQQDKSGLPNDRFSAERPEGSISTLTIQRTEQRDSAMYRCASSLVASNEQFFGPGTRLTVL.

The gene calls are TRBV6-4 and TRBJ1-2; D perhaps matches TRBD1 (5 bases). Germline V gene data show CDR1 as MRHNA and CDR2 as SNTAGT. V lost 2 bases, J lost 8 bases, and 15 bases lay in between. The CDR3 is 14 amino acids. CDR3 in DNA: TGTGCCAGCAGTGACGAGGCAGGGTCCTTCGGCTACACCTTC. Translation: CASSDEAGSFGYTF.

The chain links TRBV29-1 to TRBJ1-1, with a tentative D call TRBD1 (6 bases). Trimming shortened V by 7 bases and J by 3 bases, and 15 bases separated the two germline ends. Per the germline V gene, CDR1 is SQVTM and CDR2 is ANQGSEA. This CDR3 is 13 amino acids long. CDR3 loop: CSGRTGSHTEAFF. In DNA, the CDR3 is TGCAGCGGCAGAACAGGGTCTCACACTGAAGCTTTCTTT.